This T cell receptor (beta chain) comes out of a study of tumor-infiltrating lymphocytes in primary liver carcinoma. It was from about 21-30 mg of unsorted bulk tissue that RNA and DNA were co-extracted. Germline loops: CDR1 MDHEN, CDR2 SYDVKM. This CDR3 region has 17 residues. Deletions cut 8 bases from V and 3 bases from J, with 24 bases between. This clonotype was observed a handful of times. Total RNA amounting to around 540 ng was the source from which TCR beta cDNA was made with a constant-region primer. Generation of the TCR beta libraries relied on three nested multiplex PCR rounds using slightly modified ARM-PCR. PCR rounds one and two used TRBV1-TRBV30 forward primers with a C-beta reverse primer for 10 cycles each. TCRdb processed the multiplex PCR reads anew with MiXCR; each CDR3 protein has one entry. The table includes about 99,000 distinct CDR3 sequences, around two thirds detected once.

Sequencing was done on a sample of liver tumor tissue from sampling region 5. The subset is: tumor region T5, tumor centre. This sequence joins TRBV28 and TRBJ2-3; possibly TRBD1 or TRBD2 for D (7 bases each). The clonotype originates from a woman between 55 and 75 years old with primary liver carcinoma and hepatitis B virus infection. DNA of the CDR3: TGTGCCAGCCCCCCAAGGGGGCAGGGAGGGAAAACAGATACGCAGTATTTT. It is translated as CASPPRGQGGKTDTQYF.